The 30 T cell receptor beta chains reported below all come from one sample, sequenced in a study of control samples from healthy donors and cancer patients. Measured with immunoSEQ multiplex PCR; TCRdb has only the in-frame clones, and not every one. The sample contains about 58,000 clones, roughly 89% of which appear only once. The material sequenced was PBMCs. These receptors all come from a man aged 60 to 75 with colorectal cancer.

This clone was counted a few times. V and J are TRBV7-8 and TRBJ2-3; 8 bases agree with TRBD2. Germline lookup yields CDR1 SGHVS and CDR2 FQNEAQ. The V gene end was trimmed by 5 bases and the J gene end by 2 bases; junction bases not matched to a gene: 6. The CDR3 consists of 15 residues. In nucleotides, the CDR3 is TGTGCCAGCAGCCCGGCTAGCGGGCCCACAGATACGCAGTATTTT. This sequence encodes CASSPASGPTDTQYF.

The V and J genes are TRBV9 and TRBJ1-2; the D is unclear. From germline, CDR1 is SGDLS and CDR2 YYNGEE. This CDR3 is built from 14 residues. The ends were cut back, 0 bases at V and 3 bases at J, with 9 bases in the middle. The chain's CDR3 is CASSVVGDYYGYTF. CDR3 nucleotide sequence: TGTGCCAGCAGCGTAGTTGGGGATTACTATGGCTACACCTTC.

The rearrangement links TRBV6-1 to TRBJ1-5; D is perhaps TRBD1 (5 bases). The CDR3 runs 14 residues. Germline CDR1 and CDR2: MNHNS and SASEGT. V gave up 2 bases and J gave up 7 bases, with 12 bases separating them. As DNA, the CDR3 is TGTGCCAGCAGTGAAATTCGAGGGGTGCAGCCCCAGCATTTT. Amino acid sequence: CASSEIRGVQPQHF.

The chain combines TRBV5-4 with TRBJ1-1; D gene unclear. The germline V and J ends were trimmed by 0 bases and 4 bases, with 4 bases remaining between them. The germline CDR1 and CDR2 sequences are SGHNT and YYREEE (reference sequence). The CDR3 runs to 12 residues. CDR3 amino acids: CASSLDTTEAFF. The CDR3 coding sequence is TGTGCCAGCAGCTTGGACACCACTGAAGCTTTCTTT.

The rearrangement uses TRBV5-1 and TRBJ2-2; no clear D gene. There are 14 residues in the CDR3. With 0 bases removed from V and 7 bases from J, the gap between germline ends came to 10 bases. CDR1 is SGHRS, CDR2 YFSETQ, per germline. The CDR3 here is CASSLADPSGELFF. The CDR3 region has the DNA TGCGCCAGCAGCTTGGCCGACCCCAGCGGGGAGCTGTTTTTT.

The chain has TRBV3-1 (or the pseudogene TRBV3-2) and TRBJ1-1; TRBD1 matches at 7 bases. CDR1 LGHDT and CDR2 YNNKEL come from the germline V gene (reference sequence). The length of the CDR3 is 17 residues. The V and J ends lost 0 bases and 4 bases, in that order; junction bases with no gene match: 11. CDR3 bases: TGTGCCAGCAGCCAAGAGTATTCAGGGGGAGGAGGCACTGAAGCTTTCTTT. Its protein is CASSQEYSGGGGTEAFF.

The rearrangement uses TRBV19 and TRBJ1-4, with D hard to call. Trimming cost V 8 bases and J 7 bases, with 23 bases left between them. The CDR3 extends over 16 amino acids. Germline V CDR1 and CDR2: LNHDA, SQIVND (reference sequence). The CDR3 DNA reads TGTGCCAGTTCTCTCTCTGACCATTTAGCTGGTGAAAAACTGTTTTTT. As protein: CASSLSDHLAGEKLFF.

This clone was found once. The V and J genes are TRBV5-4 and TRBJ2-3, with D tentatively TRBD1 or TRBD2 (6 bases each). The CDR3 runs 15 residues. Trimming left V 4 bases short and J 6 bases short, with 18 bases between. CDR1 is SGHNT and CDR2 is YYREEE in the germline V gene (reference sequence). The CDR3 DNA reads as TGTGCCAGCAGCCTTGTGGGGGGCATCGCCGATACGCAGTATTTT. This encodes CASSLVGGIADTQYF.

The chain uses TRBV18 and TRBJ1-1, with a tentative D call TRBD1 (6 bases). In germline, CDR1 is KGHSH, CDR2 LQKENI. With 3 bases removed from V and 0 bases from J, the gap between germline ends came to 11 bases. This CDR3 has 15 amino acids. The CDR3: CASSPRDIMNTEAFF. CDR3 DNA: TGTGCCAGCTCACCCCGGGACATCATGAACACTGAAGCTTTCTTT.

V usage is TRBV30 and J usage is TRBJ1-2, with D unresolved. V shed 2 bases and J shed 4 bases, with 11 bases lying between them. Germline V gene sequence: CDR1 GTSNPN, CDR2 SVGIG (reference sequence). The CDR3 has 13 residues. The DNA for the CDR3 is TGTGCCTGGAGTAGGGCACGCACCTATGGCTACACCTTC. This sequence encodes CAWSRARTYGYTF. Supplemented by reference TRBV30 and TRBJ1-2, the full variable domain reads SQTIHQWPATLVQPVGSPLSLECTVEGTSNPNLYWYRQAAGRGLQLLFYSVGIGQISSEVPQNLSASRPQDRQFILSSKKLLLSDSGFYLCAWSRARTYGYTFGSGTRLTVV.

The chain joins TRBV3-1 (or the pseudogene TRBV3-2) to TRBJ1-4; the D is unclear. V lost 0 bases and J 0 bases, leaving 8 bases between the germline ends. This CDR3 comprises 16 residues. Germline V lookup: CDR1 LGHDT, CDR2 YNNKEL (reference sequence). CDR3 nucleotide sequence: TGTGCCAGCAGCCAAGAGTTCGGGGCAACTAATGAAAAACTGTTTTTT. Amino acids: CASSQEFGATNEKLFF.

This clone occurred a few times. This rearrangement joins TRBV2 to TRBJ1-2; D uncertain. Germline CDR1 and CDR2: SNHLY and FYNNEI. CDR3 length: 13 residues. The V gene lost 2 bases and the J gene lost 0 bases, with 4 bases spanning the gap. The CDR3 coding sequence is TGTGCCAGCAGTGAATGGTCTAACTATGGCTACACCTTC. As protein: CASSEWSNYGYTF.

The V and J genes are TRBV18 and TRBJ2-7, with 9 bases identical to TRBD1. The V gene end was trimmed by 6 bases and the J gene end by 3 bases; junction bases not matched to a gene: 3. CDR1 and CDR2 (germline): KGHSH, LQKENI. This CDR3 is built from 13 residues. The CDR3 spells CASSRQGVYEQYF. In DNA, the CDR3 is TGTGCCAGCTCCCGACAGGGGGTCTACGAGCAGTACTTC. The whole variable domain, remainder taken from reference TRBV18 and TRBJ2-7, is NAGVMQNPRHLVRRRGQEARLRCSPMKGHSHVYWYRQLPEEGLKFMVYLQKENIIDESGMPKERFSAEFPKEGPSILRIQQVVRGDSAAYFCASSRQGVYEQYFGPGTRLTVT.

J is TRBJ1-2 and V is TRBV18; weak D call: TRBD1 (5 bases). This CDR3 is 14 amino acids long. CDR1 and CDR2 from the germline V gene are KGHSH and LQKENI. The germline V and J ends were trimmed by 0 bases and 5 bases, with 10 bases remaining between them. CDR3 region: CASSPPGPEYGYTF. CDR3 sequence (DNA): TGTGCCAGCTCACCACCGGGGCCGGAATATGGCTACACCTTC.

This clone was detected once. CDR3 amino acids: CASSPERPQPETQYF. CDR3 DNA: TGTGCCAGCAGCCCGGAAAGACCCCAGCCAGAGACCCAGTACTTC. The J gene is TRBJ2-5, the V gene TRBV27; no clear D gene. With 6 bases removed from V and 4 bases from J, the gap between germline ends came to 18 bases. The CDR3 covers 15 residues. Germline-derived CDR1 and CDR2 are MNHEY and SMNVEV (reference sequence).

V is TRBV19 and J is TRBJ2-3; 10 bases map to TRBD2. Per the germline V gene, CDR1 is LNHDA and CDR2 is SQIVND (reference sequence). The CDR3 is 15 amino acids. Trimming took 5 bases from V and 5 from J; bases not matched to a gene: 7. In DNA, the CDR3 is TGTGCCAGTAGTGCACAGCGGGGGGGCAGAGATACGCAGTATTTT. Its protein is CASSAQRGGRDTQYF.

About this clone itself: This sample includes further DNA sequences coding for the same CDR3. The chain has TRBV24-1 and TRBJ1-5; no clear D gene. The CDR3 has 14 residues. Trimming left V 6 bases short and J 1 base short, with 9 bases between. Germline lookup yields CDR1 KGHDR and CDR2 SFDVKD. CDR3 bases: TGTGCCACCAGTAACGTCCAGAGCAATCAGCCCCAGCATTTT. Its translation: CATSNVQSNQPQHF.

The V and J genes are TRBV5-4 and TRBJ2-1; D not resolved. The CDR3 has 14 residues. From germline, CDR1 is SGHNT and CDR2 YYREEE (reference sequence). Between the trimmed V and J ends, which lost 3 bases and 4 bases, there was a span of 11 bases. The chain's CDR3 is CASSSGRGYNEQFF. CDR3 sequence (DNA): TGTGCCAGCAGCTCTGGACGAGGATACAATGAGCAGTTCTTC.

This chain joins TRBV5-4 and TRBJ2-7, with D hard to call. The CDR3 is made up of 15 amino acids. V lost 4 bases, J lost 5 bases, and 19 bases lay in between. The V gene's germline CDR1 is SGHNT and CDR2 YYREEE (reference sequence). The CDR3 DNA reads as TGTGCCAGCAGCCCGCGAGGAAAAGGGTTTGACGAGCAGTACTTC. It encodes CASSPRGKGFDEQYF. Filled out from reference TRBV5-4 and TRBJ2-7, the complete variable domain reads ETGVTQSPTHLIKTRGQQVTLRCSSQSGHNTVSWYQQALGQGPQFIFQYYREEENGRGNFPPRFSGLQFPNYSSELNVNALELDDSALYLCASSPRGKGFDEQYFGPGTRLTVT.

The chain employs TRBV4-2 and TRBJ1-4; TRBD1 aligns across 8 bases. The ends lost 4 bases at V and 8 bases at J; junction bases unmatched: 6. The CDR3 runs 14 residues. Germline values: CDR1 LGHNA, CDR2 YNFKEQ. CDR3 nucleotide sequence: TGTGCCAGCAGCCCACGACAGGGGAACGAAAAACTGTTTTTT. Translating gives CASSPRQGNEKLFF.

The V gene is TRBV7-9, the J gene TRBJ2-7; the D is unclear. V lost 4 bases and J lost 3, with 16 bases in between. The CDR3 has 15 residues. Germline lookup yields CDR1 SEHNR and CDR2 FQNEAQ (reference sequence). The CDR3 region is CASSSFSGLYYEQYF. The CDR3 bases are TGTGCCAGCAGCTCCTTTTCGGGTTTGTACTACGAGCAGTACTTC.

The rearrangement uses TRBV11-2 and TRBJ1-5; 8 bases agree with TRBD1. Per germline, CDR1 SGHAT and CDR2 FQNNGV. Trimming took 2 bases from V and 0 from J; bases not matched to a gene: 12. This CDR3 comprises 19 residues. Here the CDR3 reads CASSLPRQGARNSNQPQHF. CDR3 nucleotide sequence: TGTGCCAGCAGCTTACCCCGGCAGGGGGCCCGGAATAGCAATCAGCCCCAGCATTTT. Full variable domain (missing parts from reference TRBV11-2 and TRBJ1-5): EAGVAQSPRYKIIEKRQSVAFWCNPISGHATLYWYQQILGQGPKLLIQFQNNGVVDDSQLPKDRFSAERLKGVDSTLKIQPAKLEDSAVYLCASSLPRQGARNSNQPQHFGDGTRLSIL.

J is TRBJ1-1 and V is TRBV15, with a tentative D call TRBD1 (6 bases). The length of the CDR3 is 14 residues. Trimming left V 3 bases short and J 6 bases short, with 14 bases between. CDR1 and CDR2 (germline): LNHNV, YYDKDF (reference sequence). Written as DNA, the CDR3 is TGTGCCACCAGCAGCGGGGGACATGGGGCTGAAGCTTTCTTT. Translated, it gives CATSSGGHGAEAFF.

The chain couples TRBV18 to TRBJ1-4; the D is unclear. V was cut by 1 base and J by 1 base, with 7 bases left in between. This CDR3 contains 15 residues. Germline CDR1 reads KGHSH; CDR2 reads LQKENI. CDR3 residues: CASSPRDGTNEKLFF. The CDR3, as DNA: TGTGCCAGCTCACCACGCGACGGAACTAATGAAAAACTGTTTTTT.

This chain connects TRBV19 to TRBJ1-5, with 7 bases identical to TRBD1. With V trimmed by 6 bases and J by 4 bases, 3 bases remained unmatched. Germline loops: CDR1 LNHDA, CDR2 SQIVND (reference sequence). The CDR3 has 13 residues. CDR3 in amino acids: CASSHRGNQPQHF. In DNA form, the CDR3 reads TGTGCCAGTAGCCACAGGGGAAATCAGCCCCAGCATTTT.

The chain is built from TRBV7-9 and TRBJ2-7; D possibly corresponds to TRBD1 (6 bases). V shed 4 bases and J shed 5 bases, with 27 bases lying between them. Germline V lookup: CDR1 SEHNR, CDR2 FQNEAQ (reference sequence). The CDR3 contains 18 residues. The CDR3 region has the DNA TGTGCCAGCAGCTCCACTATTAATCGGGACACCCCCCTTGACGAGCAGTACTTC. Amino acids: CASSSTINRDTPLDEQYF. The full variable domain, rest sourced from reference TRBV7-9 and TRBJ2-7, is DTGVSQNPRHKITKRGQNVTFRCDPISEHNRLYWYRQTLGQGPEFLTYFQNEAQLEKSRLLSDRFSAERPKGSFSTLEIQRTEQGDSAMYLCASSSTINRDTPLDEQYFGPGTRLTVT.

The gene calls are TRBV5-4 and TRBJ2-1; D gene uncertain. The CDR3 is 19 residues long. CDR1 SGHNT and CDR2 YYREEE come from the germline V gene (reference sequence). Trimming left V 4 bases short and J 1 base short, with 24 bases between. The chain's CDR3 is CASSLPGEARSFSYNEQFF. The CDR3, as DNA: TGTGCCAGCAGCCTCCCGGGCGAGGCCAGGTCCTTTTCCTACAATGAGCAGTTCTTC.

The J gene is TRBJ1-6, the V gene TRBV2; TRBD1 is a possible D gene (5 bases). The length of the CDR3 is 14 residues. Deletions cut 6 bases from V and 8 bases from J, with 14 bases between. CDR1 SNHLY and CDR2 FYNNEI come from the germline V gene. CDR3 region: CASRSYGAYSPLHF. The CDR3 DNA follows: TGTGCCAGCAGGTCCTACGGGGCATATTCACCCCTCCACTTT.

The chain has TRBV7-8 and TRBJ1-5; D call uncertain. The CDR3 is made up of 14 amino acids. Germline loops: CDR1 SGHVS, CDR2 FQNEAQ. V dropped 4 bases and J dropped 2 bases, with 9 bases sitting between them. The CDR3: CASSSGGGNQPQHF. The CDR3 DNA sequence: TGTGCCAGCAGCTCCGGTGGGGGCAATCAGCCCCAGCATTTT.

The V call is TRBV6-1, the J call TRBJ1-6; possible D gene TRBD1, 6 bases. Germline V lookup: CDR1 MNHNS, CDR2 SASEGT. There are 16 residues in the CDR3. V was shortened by 2 bases and J by 10 bases, with 18 bases between the two germline ends. CDR3 sequence (DNA): TGTGCCAGCAGTGAATGGGGGGGCCGCGTTAAGTCACCCCTCCACTTT. Protein: CASSEWGGRVKSPLHF.